The rows below give T cell receptor beta chains drawn from one sample of a study of blood T cell repertoires in COVID-19. Profiling relied on immunoSEQ multiplex PCR, and the TCRdb table lists in-frame clones only, not all of them. The repertoire includes roughly 410,000 clones, roughly 90% of them detected once, and about 1.6% sits in the top ten. Material for sequencing was peripheral blood. These receptors were obtained from a woman aged 40 to 50 with COVID-19, enrolled during active disease. CDR3s include the opening cysteine and the closing phenylalanine or tryptophan. A D gene is named only where the DNA matches it firmly. Only part of the rows carry a size: once, few, many, or a class if the clone is expanded.

cdr3_aa cdr3_nt j_call d_call v_call clone_size
CAWSVAQGGGYTF TGTGCCTGGAGTGTAGCGCAGGGAGGTGGCTACACCTTC TRBJ1-2 - TRBV30 -
CASSPAQTNTGELFF TGTGCCAGCAGCCCTGCGCAGACTAACACCGGGGAGCTGTTTTTT TRBJ2-2 - TRBV6-6 -
CASSLLGQGVSLTDTQYF TGTGCCAGCAGCTTACTGGGACAGGGGGTGTCCCTCACAGATACGCAGTATTTT TRBJ2-3 TRBD1 TRBV7-8 -
CASSPDSMTYGYTF TGTGCCAGCTCACCAGACAGTATGACCTATGGCTACACCTTC TRBJ1-2 - TRBV18 -
CASNPGLYGYTF TGTGCCAGCAATCCCGGTCTTTATGGCTACACCTTC TRBJ1-2 - TRBV6-5 -
CASSNRDRGLPGELFF TGTGCCAGCAGTAACCGGGACAGGGGGCTTCCCGGGGAGCTGTTTTTT TRBJ2-2 TRBD1 TRBV6-6 once
CASSQDGGSYNEQFF TGCGCCAGCAGCCAAGACGGCGGCTCCTACAATGAGCAGTTCTTC TRBJ2-1 - TRBV4-3 -
CASSAKGVNLNTEAFF TGTGCCAGCAGTGCGAAGGGGGTCAATTTGAACACTGAAGCTTTCTTT TRBJ1-1 - TRBV6-1 few
CASSHPTGAGNSPLHF TGTGCCAGCAGCCACCCAACAGGGGCTGGAAATTCACCCCTCCACTTT TRBJ1-6 TRBD1 TRBV27 -
CASSLQERNTEAFF TGTGCCAGCAGCTTGCAAGAGAGAAACACTGAAGCTTTCTTT TRBJ1-1 - TRBV5-6 -
CASSLVGGYGYTF TGTGCCAGCAGCCTAGTTGGAGGCTATGGCTACACCTTC TRBJ1-2 - TRBV12-3/TRBV12-4 -
CASSPREGPQHF TGTGCCAGCAGCCCCCGGGAGGGGCCCCAGCATTTT TRBJ1-5 - TRBV6-2/TRBV6-3 -
CASSFSGTGDREKLFF TGTGCCAGCAGCTTTAGCGGGACAGGGGATAGGGAAAAACTGTTTTTT TRBJ1-4 TRBD1 TRBV7-9 -
CASGLVKPNEQFF TGTGCTAGTGGTTTGGTAAAGCCGAATGAGCAGTTCTTC TRBJ2-1 - TRBV12-5 -
CASSYSTTSGYNEQFF TGTGCCAGCAGTTATTCGACCACTAGCGGATACAATGAGCAGTTCTTC TRBJ2-1 TRBD2 TRBV6-6 -
CASSWGQGNTEAFF TGTGCCAGCAGTTGGGGACAGGGGAACACTGAAGCTTTCTTT TRBJ1-1 TRBD1 TRBV6-5 -
CASSSPGYQGKLFF TGTGCCAGCAGTTCCCCCGGATATCAGGGAAAACTGTTTTTT TRBJ1-4 - TRBV28 -
CASRNLGQQYQPQHF TGTGCCAGCAGAAACCTTGGACAGCAGTATCAGCCCCAGCATTTT TRBJ1-5 - TRBV27 -
CASSFRTGGTDTQYF TGTGCCAGCAGCTTCCGGACAGGGGGCACAGATACGCAGTATTTT TRBJ2-3 TRBD1 TRBV11-2 -
CAREGYTF TGTGCCAGAGAGGGCTACACCTTC TRBJ1-2 - TRBV19 -
CASSLHEELFF TGTGCCAGCAGTTTACACGAGGAGCTGTTTTTT TRBJ2-2 - TRBV6-2/TRBV6-3 -
CASSYTLTGLNSPLHF TGTGCCAGCAGTTATACCCTCACAGGGCTTAATTCACCCCTCCACTTT TRBJ1-6 - TRBV27 -
CASSLLGRGLLNQPQHF TGTGCCAGCAGTTTATTGGGCAGGGGGCTTCTTAATCAGCCCCAGCATTTT TRBJ1-5 TRBD1 TRBV28 -
CAWSLNYEQFF TGTGCCTGGAGCCTTAACTATGAGCAGTTCTTC TRBJ2-1 - TRBV30 -
CATSDPQGDGEKLFF TGTGCCACCAGTGATCCTCAGGGGGACGGAGAAAAACTGTTTTTT TRBJ1-4 TRBD1 TRBV24-1 -
CASSMGNRGTDTQYF TGTGCCAGTAGTATGGGAAACAGGGGTACAGATACGCAGTATTTT TRBJ2-3 TRBD1 TRBV19 -
CASKYAGQHNQPQHF TGTGCCAGCAAGTACGCCGGACAGCACAATCAGCCCCAGCATTTT TRBJ1-5 - TRBV19 -
CASSSGGLGYNSPLHF TGTGCCAGCAGTTCGGGGGGTCTTGGATATAATTCACCCCTCCACTTT TRBJ1-6 - TRBV28 -
CASSVGQGRTGELFF TGTGCCAGTAGTGTGGGACAGGGGCGAACCGGGGAGCTGTTTTTT TRBJ2-2 TRBD1 TRBV19 -
CAWSVWGRGPGANVLTF TGTGCCTGGAGTGTTTGGGGCAGGGGGCCTGGGGCCAACGTCCTGACTTTC TRBJ2-6 TRBD1 TRBV30 -
CASRGTSGAGDTQYF TGTGCCAGCAGAGGGACTAGCGGGGCGGGGGATACGCAGTATTTT TRBJ2-3 TRBD2 TRBV6-5 -
CASSPPGRSNQPQHF TGTGCCAGCTCACCACCGGGCCGGAGCAATCAGCCCCAGCATTTT TRBJ1-5 - TRBV18 -
CASSPSSYNEQFF TGTGCCAGCTCCCCGAGCTCCTACAATGAGCAGTTCTTC TRBJ2-1 - TRBV2 -
CASSYSGQGSYEQYF TGTGCCAGCAGTTACTCGGGACAGGGCTCCTACGAGCAGTACTTC TRBJ2-7 TRBD1 TRBV27 -
CASSLWSLREKLFF TGTGCCAGCAGTTTATGGTCACTTCGGGAAAAACTGTTTTTT TRBJ1-4 - TRBV28 -
CASSYHPLAPGELFF TGTGCCAGCAGTTACCATCCACTAGCTCCCGGGGAGCTGTTTTTT TRBJ2-2 - TRBV6-5 -
CASSLRGQGNQPQHF TGTGCCAGCAGTTTGAGGGGGCAAGGCAATCAGCCCCAGCATTTT TRBJ1-5 TRBD1 TRBV28 -
CASTTSGHSSNQPQHF TGTGCCAGCACCACCTCGGGACACTCTAGCAATCAGCCCCAGCATTTT TRBJ1-5 - TRBV21-1 -
CASSSPGLRPYEQYF TGTGCCAGCAGTTCCCCGGGACTAAGGCCCTACGAGCAGTACTTC TRBJ2-7 TRBD2 TRBV27 few
CAWNRDLTGNEQFF TGTGCCTGGAACCGGGACTTGACGGGAAATGAGCAGTTCTTC TRBJ2-1 - TRBV30 once
CATSADRGNQPQHF TGTGCCACCAGCGCAGACAGGGGGAATCAGCCCCAGCATTTT TRBJ1-5 TRBD1 TRBV15 -
CASSPSWGAGWDEQYF TGTGCCAGCAGTCCCTCGTGGGGAGCGGGATGGGACGAGCAGTACTTC TRBJ2-7 TRBD2 TRBV28 -
CASSLERTENSYEQYF TGTGCCAGCAGCTTAGAGCGTACCGAAAACTCCTACGAGCAGTACTTC TRBJ2-7 - TRBV7-8 -
CAWSARTEQYF TGTGCCTGGAGTGCCAGAACCGAGCAGTACTTC TRBJ2-7 - TRBV30 -
CASSPSRGFNSPLHF TGTGCCAGCAGCCCGAGCAGGGGCTTTAATTCACCCCTCCACTTT TRBJ1-6 - TRBV7-8 many
CASRTSGSTGELFF TGTGCCAGCCGGACTAGCGGGAGCACCGGGGAGCTGTTTTTT TRBJ2-2 TRBD2 TRBV25-1 -
CASSPQGGWTQHF TGTGCCAGCAGCCCCCAGGGGGGCTGGACCCAGCATTTT TRBJ1-5 TRBD1 TRBV7-2 -
CASRMSGNQPQHF TGTGCCAGTAGAATGAGCGGCAATCAGCCCCAGCATTTT TRBJ1-5 - TRBV19 -
CASSLGQRNREQFF TGCGCCAGCAGCTTGGGACAGAGGAATCGTGAGCAGTTCTTC TRBJ2-1 - TRBV5-1 -
CASQLYTGELFF TGTGCCAGCCAATTGTACACCGGGGAGCTGTTTTTT TRBJ2-2 - TRBV7-2 -
CASSTTGVRSNQPQHF TGTGCCAGTAGTACGACAGGGGTTAGGAGCAATCAGCCCCAGCATTTT TRBJ1-5 TRBD1 TRBV19 few
CASSLGAGQGKNTEAFF TGTGCCAGCTCCTTGGGGGCCGGACAGGGAAAGAACACTGAAGCTTTCTTT TRBJ1-1 TRBD1 TRBV18 -
CASSQSGGTDTQYF TGTGCCAGCAGCCAGTCGGGAGGGACAGATACGCAGTATTTT TRBJ2-3 TRBD2 TRBV7-3 -
CASSPRGGQIYNEKLFF TGTGCCAGCAGCCCCCGGGGAGGCCAGATCTATAATGAAAAACTGTTTTTT TRBJ1-4 - TRBV7-9 -
CASSLRFSGGTDTQYF TGTGCCAGCAGCTTGCGTTTTAGCGGGGGAACAGATACGCAGTATTTT TRBJ2-3 TRBD2 TRBV5-6 -
CASSSLGGRTEAFF TGCGCCAGCAGCTCCCTCGGGGGGCGGACTGAAGCTTTCTTT TRBJ1-1 - TRBV5-1 -
CASRDREGYTF TGTGCCAGCAGGGACAGGGAGGGCTACACCTTC TRBJ1-2 TRBD1 TRBV27 -
CASRLGGQSNQPQHF TGTGCCAGCCGCCTAGGGGGACAGAGCAATCAGCCCCAGCATTTT TRBJ1-5 TRBD1 TRBV6-4 -
CASILGQGQLLSNQPQHF TGTGCCAGTATCCTAGGACAGGGCCAGCTGTTAAGCAATCAGCCCCAGCATTTT TRBJ1-5 TRBD1 TRBV19 once